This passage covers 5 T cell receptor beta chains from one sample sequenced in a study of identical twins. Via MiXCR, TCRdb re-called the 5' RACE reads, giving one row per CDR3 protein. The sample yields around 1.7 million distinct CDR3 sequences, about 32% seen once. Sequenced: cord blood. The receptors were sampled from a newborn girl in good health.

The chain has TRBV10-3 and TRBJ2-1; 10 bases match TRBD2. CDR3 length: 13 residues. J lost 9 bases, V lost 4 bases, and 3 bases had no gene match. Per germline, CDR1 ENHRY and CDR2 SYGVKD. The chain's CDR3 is CAISGSSGGEQFF. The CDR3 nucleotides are TGTGCCATCAGTGGCTCTAGCGGGGGTGAGCAGTTCTTC.

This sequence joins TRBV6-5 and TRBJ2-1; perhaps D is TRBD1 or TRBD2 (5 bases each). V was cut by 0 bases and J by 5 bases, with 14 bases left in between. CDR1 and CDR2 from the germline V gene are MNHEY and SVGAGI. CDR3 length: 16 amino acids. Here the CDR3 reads CASSYSRAGSNNEQFF. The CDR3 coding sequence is TGTGCCAGCAGTTACTCGAGGGCAGGGAGCAACAATGAGCAGTTCTTC.

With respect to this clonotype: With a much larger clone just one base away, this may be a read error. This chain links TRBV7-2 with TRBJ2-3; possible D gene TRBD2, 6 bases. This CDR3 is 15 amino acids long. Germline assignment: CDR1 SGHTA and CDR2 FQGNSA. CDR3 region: CASSFQRASTDTRYF. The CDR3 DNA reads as TGTGCCAGCAGCTTCCAGCGGGCTAGCACAGATACGCGGTATTTT.

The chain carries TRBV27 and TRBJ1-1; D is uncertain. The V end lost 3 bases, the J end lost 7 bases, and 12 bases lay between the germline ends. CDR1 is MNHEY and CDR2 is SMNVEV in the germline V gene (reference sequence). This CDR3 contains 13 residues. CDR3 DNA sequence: TGTGCCAGCAGTTTGAGAACGAGCCTTGAAGCTTTCTTT. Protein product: CASSLRTSLEAFF.

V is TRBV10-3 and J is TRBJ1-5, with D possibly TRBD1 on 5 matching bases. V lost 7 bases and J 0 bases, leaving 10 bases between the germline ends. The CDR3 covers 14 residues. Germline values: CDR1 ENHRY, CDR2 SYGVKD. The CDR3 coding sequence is TGTGCCATCATGGTGGGGGGTAGCAATCAGCCCCAGCATTTT. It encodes CAIMVGGSNQPQHF.